This paragraph covers one T cell receptor (beta chain) sequence. These data originate in a study of blood T cell repertoires in COVID-19. In the original processing: It was from reference gene primer amplification that nucleated cell counts were estimated. Measured with immunoSEQ multiplex PCR; TCRdb has only the in-frame clones, and not every one. The V and J calls and the clone size are those of that table, but D and trimming were determined from the DNA. This sample yields about 140,000 clones, of which under 90% are seen a single time; under 10% belongs to the top ten. The TCR sequence derives from a woman of 80 years or more in a cohort sampled during active or convalescent COVID-19. The sequencing sample was made of peripheral blood.

In DNA, the CDR3 is TGTGCCTCCTCTAAGAGCTCTGGGGCCAACGTCCTGACTTTC. This gives the protein CASSKSSGANVLTF. The chain combines TRBV24-1 with TRBJ2-6, with D unclear. The CDR3 extends over 14 amino acids. Germline V gene sequence: CDR1 KGHDR, CDR2 SFDVKD. Between the trimmed V and J ends, which lost 12 bases and 0 bases, there was a span of 11 bases.